A selection of T cell receptor beta chains follows, all from one sample in a study of identical twins. TCRdb processed the 5' RACE reads anew with MiXCR; each CDR3 protein has one entry. The table includes 450,000 or so distinct CDR3 sequences, 20% to 30% detected once. These records were also assigned to another study, of T cells expressing NK-cell markers.

What was sequenced was CD4+ T cells sorted from blood. Every receptor here comes from a woman aged 18-29 years in good health. Both conserved end residues are part of each CDR3.

j_gene | v_gene | CDR3aa
TRBJ2-2 | TRBV6-1 | CASSRSVGRGTGELFF
TRBJ1-2 | TRBV3-1 | CASSQGPPTQGYYGYTF
TRBJ2-1 | TRBV5-6 | CASSLFRISAGGPSEQFF
TRBJ2-7 | TRBV6-2/TRBV6-3 | CASSYSELYEQYF
TRBJ1-1 | TRBV7-2 | CASSLLQGRTEAFF
TRBJ2-6 | TRBV6-4 | CASSEDSSSGANVLTF
TRBJ2-3 | TRBV5-1 | CASSPRELAGVPDTQYF
TRBJ2-7 | TRBV10-3 | CAISDPTSGSHYF
TRBJ2-2 | TRBV4-3 | CASSSRGAPNTGELFF
TRBJ2-5 | TRBV29-1 | CSVDYQETQYF
TRBJ2-1 | TRBV20-1 | CSAGDWKRNEQFF
TRBJ2-1 | TRBV7-2 | CASSLVAGRGQNEQFF
TRBJ2-2 | TRBV3-1 | CASSLRTGIAGELFF
TRBJ1-1 | TRBV12-3/TRBV12-4 | CASKHGKPRNTEAFF
TRBJ2-1 | TRBV5-1 | CASSPLIPSGRFHEQFF
TRBJ2-1 | TRBV7-9 | CASSLAVSEQFF
TRBJ2-7 | TRBV20-1 | CSASSLANSYEQYF
TRBJ1-1 | TRBV5-1 | CASSLPRDRGDGTEAFF
TRBJ2-1 | TRBV5-1 | CASSLKAGLSSYNEQFF
TRBJ2-2 | TRBV9 | CASSVVPPGELFF
TRBJ1-2 | TRBV5-1 | CASSSSTGHVGGYTF
TRBJ2-2 | TRBV13 | CASSPIGGELFF
TRBJ2-7 | TRBV7-9 | CASSRPRQGATEQYF
TRBJ2-3 | TRBV20-1 | CSASGGADTQYF
TRBJ1-1 | TRBV12-3/TRBV12-4 | CASRSSDRAVTEAFF
TRBJ2-3 | TRBV20-1 | CSMLEGGRTDTQYF
TRBJ2-1 | TRBV4-3 | CASSLSGQKDNEQFF
TRBJ2-1 | TRBV3-1 | CASSQIRESYNEQFF